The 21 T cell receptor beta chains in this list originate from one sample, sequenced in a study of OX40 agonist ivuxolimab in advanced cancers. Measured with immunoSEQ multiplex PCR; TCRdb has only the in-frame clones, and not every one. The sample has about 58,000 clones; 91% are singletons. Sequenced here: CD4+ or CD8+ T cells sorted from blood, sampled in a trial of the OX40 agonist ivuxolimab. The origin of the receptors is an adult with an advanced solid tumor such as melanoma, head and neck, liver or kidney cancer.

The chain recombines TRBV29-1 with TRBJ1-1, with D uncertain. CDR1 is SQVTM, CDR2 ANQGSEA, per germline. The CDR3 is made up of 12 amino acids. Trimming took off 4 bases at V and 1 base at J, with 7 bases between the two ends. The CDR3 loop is CSVAWGNTEAFF. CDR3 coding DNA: TGCAGCGTTGCCTGGGGGAACACTGAAGCTTTCTTT.

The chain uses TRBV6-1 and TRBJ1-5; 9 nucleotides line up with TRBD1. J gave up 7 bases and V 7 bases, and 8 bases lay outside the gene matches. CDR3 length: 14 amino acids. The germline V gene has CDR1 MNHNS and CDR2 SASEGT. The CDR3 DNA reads TGTGCCAGCATCCTGGGACAGGGAAGGCAGCCCCAGCATTTT. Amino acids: CASILGQGRQPQHF.

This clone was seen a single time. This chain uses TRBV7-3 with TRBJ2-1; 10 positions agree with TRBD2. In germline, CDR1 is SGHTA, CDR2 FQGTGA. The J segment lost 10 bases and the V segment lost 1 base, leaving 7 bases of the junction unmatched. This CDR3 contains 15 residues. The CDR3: CASSLIKGLAFEQFF. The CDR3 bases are TGTGCCAGCAGCTTAATAAAGGGACTAGCGTTCGAGCAGTTCTTC.

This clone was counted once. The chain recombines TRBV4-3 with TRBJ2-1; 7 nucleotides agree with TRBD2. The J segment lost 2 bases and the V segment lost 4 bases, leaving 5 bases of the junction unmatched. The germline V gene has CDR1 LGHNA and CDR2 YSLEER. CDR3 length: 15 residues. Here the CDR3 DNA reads TGCGCCAGCAGCCCAGGACTAGGGCCCTACAATGAGCAGTTCTTC. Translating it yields CASSPGLGPYNEQFF.

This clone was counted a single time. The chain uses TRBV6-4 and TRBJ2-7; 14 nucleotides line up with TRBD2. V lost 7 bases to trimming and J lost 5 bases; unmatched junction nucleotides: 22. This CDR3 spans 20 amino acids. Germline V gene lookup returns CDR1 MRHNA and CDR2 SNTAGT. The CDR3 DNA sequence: TGTGCCAGCATTATAAAAGCTTTGGGGACTAGCGGGAGAGTCGGCCACGAGCAGTACTTC. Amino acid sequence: CASIIKALGTSGRVGHEQYF.

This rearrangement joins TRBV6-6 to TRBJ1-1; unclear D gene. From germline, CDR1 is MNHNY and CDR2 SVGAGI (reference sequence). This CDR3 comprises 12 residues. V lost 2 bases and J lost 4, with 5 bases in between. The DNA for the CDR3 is TGTGCCAGCAGTTACGGATCCACTGAAGCTTTCTTT. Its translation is CASSYGSTEAFF.

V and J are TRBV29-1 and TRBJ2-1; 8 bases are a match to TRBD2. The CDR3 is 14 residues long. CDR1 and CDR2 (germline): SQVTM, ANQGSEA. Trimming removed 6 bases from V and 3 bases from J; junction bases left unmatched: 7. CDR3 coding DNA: TGCAGCGTGCCACCGGGACTAGGCTACAATGAGCAGTTCTTC. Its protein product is CSVPPGLGYNEQFF.

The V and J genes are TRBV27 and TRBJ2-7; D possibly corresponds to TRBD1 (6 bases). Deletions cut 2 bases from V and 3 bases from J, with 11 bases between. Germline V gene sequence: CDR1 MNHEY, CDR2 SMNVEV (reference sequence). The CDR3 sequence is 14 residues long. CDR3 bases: TGTGCCAGCAGTTTACGGTTCAGGGGCTACGAGCAGTACTTC. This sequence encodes CASSLRFRGYEQYF.

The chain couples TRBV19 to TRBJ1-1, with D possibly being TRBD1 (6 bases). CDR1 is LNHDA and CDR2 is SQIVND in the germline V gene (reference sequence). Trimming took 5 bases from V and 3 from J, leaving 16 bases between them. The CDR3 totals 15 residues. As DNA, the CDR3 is TGTGCCAGTAGTCCCCTTACGGGGGGCTACACTGAAGCTTTCTTT. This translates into CASSPLTGGYTEAFF.

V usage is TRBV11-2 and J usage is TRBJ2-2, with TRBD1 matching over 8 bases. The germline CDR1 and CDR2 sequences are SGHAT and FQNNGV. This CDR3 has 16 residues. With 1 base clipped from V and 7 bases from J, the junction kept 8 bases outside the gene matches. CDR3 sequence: CASSLVGSGGGGELFF. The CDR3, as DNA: TGTGCCAGCAGCTTAGTTGGTTCAGGGGGCGGCGGGGAGCTGTTTTTT.

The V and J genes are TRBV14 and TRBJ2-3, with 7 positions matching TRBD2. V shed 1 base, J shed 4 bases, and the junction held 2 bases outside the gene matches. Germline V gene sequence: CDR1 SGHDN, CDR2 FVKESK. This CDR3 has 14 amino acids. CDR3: CASSQASGADTQYF. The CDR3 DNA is TGTGCCAGCAGCCAAGCTAGCGGTGCAGATACGCAGTATTTT.

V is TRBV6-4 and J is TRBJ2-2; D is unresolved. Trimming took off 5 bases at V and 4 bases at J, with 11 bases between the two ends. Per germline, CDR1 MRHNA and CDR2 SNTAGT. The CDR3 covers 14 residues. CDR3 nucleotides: TGTGCCAGCAGTAGGGATTCTACCACCGGGGAGCTGTTTTTT. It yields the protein CASSRDSTTGELFF.

The CDR3 region is CASKLAGFSYEQYF. CDR3 DNA sequence: TGTGCCAGCAAACTAGCGGGATTCTCCTACGAGCAGTACTTC. V and J are TRBV28 and TRBJ2-7; 10 positions agree with TRBD2. Germline CDR1 MDHEN, CDR2 SYDVKM. With 7 bases clipped from V and 0 bases from J, the junction kept 3 bases outside the gene matches. The CDR3 runs to 14 residues.

CDR3 protein: CASTTNRGPTGELFF. In nucleotides, the CDR3 is TGTGCCAGCACTACCAACAGGGGGCCTACCGGGGAGCTGTTTTTT. The chain combines TRBV27 with TRBJ2-2, with 9 bases fitting TRBD1. CDR1 is MNHEY and CDR2 is SMNVEV in the germline V gene (reference sequence). This CDR3 contains 15 residues. The V segment lost 7 bases and the J segment 5 bases; nucleotides outside the gene matches: 8.

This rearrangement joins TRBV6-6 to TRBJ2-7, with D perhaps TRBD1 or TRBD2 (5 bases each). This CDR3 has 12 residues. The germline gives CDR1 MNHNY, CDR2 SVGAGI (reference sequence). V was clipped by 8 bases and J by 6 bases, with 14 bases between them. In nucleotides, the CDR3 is TGTGCCAGCCATAGACGGGGACGCGAGCAGTACTTC. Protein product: CASHRRGREQYF.

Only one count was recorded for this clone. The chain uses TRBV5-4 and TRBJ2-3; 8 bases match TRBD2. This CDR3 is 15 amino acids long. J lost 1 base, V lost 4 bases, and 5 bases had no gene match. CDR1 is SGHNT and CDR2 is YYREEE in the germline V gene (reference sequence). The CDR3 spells CASSLSGRRTDTQYF. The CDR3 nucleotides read TGTGCCAGCAGCCTGAGCGGGAGACGCACAGATACGCAGTATTTT.

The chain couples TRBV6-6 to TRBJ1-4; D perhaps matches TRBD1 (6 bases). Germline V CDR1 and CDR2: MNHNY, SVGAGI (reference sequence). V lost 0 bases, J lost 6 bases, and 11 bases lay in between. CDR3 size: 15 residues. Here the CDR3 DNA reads TGTGCCAGCAGTTACTCGAACAGGGAAGATGAAAAACTGTTTTTT. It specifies CASSYSNREDEKLFF.

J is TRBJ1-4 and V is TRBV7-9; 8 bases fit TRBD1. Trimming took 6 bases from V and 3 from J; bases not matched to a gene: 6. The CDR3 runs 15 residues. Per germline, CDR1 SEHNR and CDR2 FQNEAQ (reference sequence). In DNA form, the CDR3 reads TGTGCCAGCAGTACAGGGGGTGCGGCTAATGAAAAACTGTTTTTT. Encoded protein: CASSTGGAANEKLFF.

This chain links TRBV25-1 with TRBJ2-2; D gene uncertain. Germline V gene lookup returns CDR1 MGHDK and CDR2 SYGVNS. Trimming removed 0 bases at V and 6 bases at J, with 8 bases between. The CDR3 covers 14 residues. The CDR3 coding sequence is TGTGCCAGCAGTGAATACAAGGGCCCCGGGGAGCTGTTTTTT. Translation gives CASSEYKGPGELFF.

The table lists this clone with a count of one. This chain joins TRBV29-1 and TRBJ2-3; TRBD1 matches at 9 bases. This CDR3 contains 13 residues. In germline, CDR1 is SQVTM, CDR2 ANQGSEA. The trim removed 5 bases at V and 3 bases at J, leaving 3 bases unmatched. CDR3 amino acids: CSVRQGGTDTQYF. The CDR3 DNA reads TGCAGCGTTCGACAGGGGGGGACAGATACGCAGTATTTT.

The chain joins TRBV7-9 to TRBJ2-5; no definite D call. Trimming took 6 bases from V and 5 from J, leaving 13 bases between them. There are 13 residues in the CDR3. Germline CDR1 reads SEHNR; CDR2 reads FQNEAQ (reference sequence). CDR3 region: CASRLGSRETQYF. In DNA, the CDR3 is TGTGCCAGCAGGTTGGGCAGTAGGGAGACCCAGTACTTC. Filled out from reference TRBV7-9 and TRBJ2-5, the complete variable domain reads DTGVSQNPRHKITKRGQNVTFRCDPISEHNRLYWYRQTLGQGPEFLTYFQNEAQLEKSRLLSDRFSAERPKGSFSTLEIQRTEQGDSAMYLCASRLGSRETQYFGPGTRLLVL.